This T cell receptor beta chain appears in the sequencing data of a study of T cell repertoires in cytomegalovirus infection. Study-wide results and caveats: Clonotype analysis showed dominance of the ex vivo response by HLA-C-restricted CMV-specific TCR beta clonotypes.

Via MiXCR, TCRdb re-called the reads, giving one row per CDR3 protein. The profile shows 230,000 or so distinct CDR3 sequences, 35% to 40% of them singletons. Trimming removed 4 bases at V and 10 bases at J, with 13 bases between. This CDR3 has 12 residues. The germline gives CDR1 DFQATT, CDR2 SNEGSKA (reference sequence). Comments on this clonotype: What it recognizes is unknown.

The chain carries TRBV20-1 and TRBJ1-4; weak D call: TRBD1 (5 bases). The origin of this receptor is a human donor in good health (CMV status not recorded). Some clones in this sample may be carry-over from other donors' samples. This specimen consisted of CD8+ T cells from cultured PBMCs, obtained from culture after CMV antigen stimulation. The CDR3, as DNA: TGCAGTGCTAAATATTGGGGGGGAAAACTGTTTTTT. This sequence encodes CSAKYWGGKLFF.